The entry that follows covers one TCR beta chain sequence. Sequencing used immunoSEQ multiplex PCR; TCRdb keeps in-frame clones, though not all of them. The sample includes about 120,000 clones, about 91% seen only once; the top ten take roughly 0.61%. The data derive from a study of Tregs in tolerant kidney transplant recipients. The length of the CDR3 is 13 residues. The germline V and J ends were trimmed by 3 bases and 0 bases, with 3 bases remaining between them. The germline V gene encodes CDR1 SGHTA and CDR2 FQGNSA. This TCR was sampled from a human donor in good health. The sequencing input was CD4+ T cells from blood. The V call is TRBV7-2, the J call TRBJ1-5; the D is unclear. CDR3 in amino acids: CASSLSSNQPQHF. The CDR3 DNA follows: TGTGCCAGCAGCTTGTCTAGCAATCAGCCCCAGCATTTT. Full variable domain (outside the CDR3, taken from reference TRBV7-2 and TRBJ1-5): GAGVSQSPSNKVTEKGKDVELRCDPISGHTALYWYRQSLGQGLEFLIYFQGNSAPDKSGLPSDRFSAERTGGSVSTLTIQRTQQEDSAVYLCASSLSSNQPQHFGDGTRLSIL.